Below are 8 T cell receptor beta chains sequenced from a single sample in a study of PD-L1 blockade in urothelial cancer. Profiling relied on immunoSEQ multiplex PCR, and the TCRdb table lists in-frame clones only, not all of them. The sample holds tens of thousands of clones, around 80% seen once. As to time point: peripheral blood 6 weeks after treatment start. Sequenced material: PBMCs, taken around atezolizumab (anti-PD-L1) treatment. All receptors derive from a man between 65 and 85 years old with urothelial cancer.

The chain couples TRBV6-1 to TRBJ1-1; 9 bases map to TRBD1. Looked up from germline, CDR1 is MNHNS and CDR2 is SASEGT. With 8 bases clipped from V and 0 bases from J, the junction kept 7 bases outside the gene matches. CDR3 length: 15 amino acids. In nucleotides, the CDR3 is TGTGCCAGCGAGAGGACAGGGGCCTTGAACACTGAAGCTTTCTTT. This encodes CASERTGALNTEAFF.

This clone has a single count. This chain connects TRBV9 to TRBJ2-2; D might be TRBD1 (5 bases). CDR3 length: 16 residues. The germline V gene encodes CDR1 SGDLS and CDR2 YYNGEE. Trimming took 2 bases from V and 3 from J, leaving 14 bases between them. This CDR3 reads CASSVGARVDTGELFF. Here the CDR3 DNA reads TGTGCCAGCAGCGTTGGGGCTAGGGTGGACACCGGGGAGCTGTTTTTT.

The table lists this clone with a few counts. The chain joins TRBV11-2 to TRBJ2-1; the D gene is possibly TRBD2 (6 bases). V lost 3 bases to trimming and J lost 10 bases, with 16 bases between them. From germline, CDR1 is SGHAT and CDR2 FQNNGV. CDR3 size: 14 residues. The CDR3 loop is CASSLDGSLREQFF. The DNA for the CDR3 is TGTGCCAGCAGCTTGGACGGGAGTTTACGGGAGCAGTTCTTC.

This sequence joins TRBV18 and TRBJ1-2; 7 positions agree with TRBD1. Germline V gene sequence: CDR1 KGHSH, CDR2 LQKENI. The CDR3 spans 14 residues. Trimming cost V 3 bases and J 4 bases; bases outside gene matches: 5. CDR3 region: CASSPEGQSYGYTF. The CDR3, as DNA: TGTGCCAGCTCACCTGAGGGACAGAGCTATGGCTACACCTTC.

The gene calls are TRBV5-1 and TRBJ2-7; D is undetermined. Germline V gene lookup returns CDR1 SGHRS and CDR2 YFSETQ. This CDR3 spans 14 amino acids. The V and J ends lost 4 bases and 5 bases respectively, with 16 bases between them. DNA for the CDR3: TGCGCCAGCAGCCCCTTTGTCGGCGGCAACGAGCAGTACTTC. Its protein product is CASSPFVGGNEQYF.

The chain has TRBV6-9 and TRBJ2-1; 8 positions match TRBD2. With 5 bases clipped from V and 8 bases from J, the junction kept 8 bases outside the gene matches. The CDR3 runs to 14 residues. The V gene's germline CDR1 is MNHGY and CDR2 SVAAGI. The CDR3 bases are TGTGCCAGCAGTAAGCGGGGGCCCACCGATGAGCAGTTCTTC. As protein: CASSKRGPTDEQFF.

The chain uses TRBV4-2 and TRBJ2-1; D might be TRBD2 (5 bases). Germline V gives CDR1 LGHNA, CDR2 YNFKEQ. CDR3 length: 14 amino acids. V was trimmed by 1 base and J by 12 bases, leaving 16 bases between them. The CDR3 sequence is CASSQVDQVEGQFF. The CDR3 DNA is TGTGCCAGCAGCCAAGTGGATCAGGTAGAGGGGCAGTTCTTC.

The rearrangement links TRBV2 to TRBJ1-2, with 7 positions matching TRBD1. The V segment lost 4 bases and the J segment 8 bases; nucleotides outside the gene matches: 10. Germline assignment: CDR1 SNHLY and CDR2 FYNNEI. The length of the CDR3 is 14 residues. The CDR3 region is CASSGSDRAKGYTF. The CDR3 DNA reads TGTGCCAGCAGTGGATCCGACAGGGCCAAGGGCTACACCTTC.